This TCR beta chain originates from a study of cytomegalovirus exposure and HLA in healthy donors. Study-wide points: Later on, a genetic analysis was performed. It linked a missense variant in DCLRE1C with V- and J-gene trimming of TCR beta. Cytomegalovirus status was reportedly diagnosed by the classifier with high specificity and sensitivity. The majority of TCR sequences were rare, yet some public TCRs appeared in many donors.

The V and J ends lost 4 bases and 1 base, in that order; junction bases with no gene match: 9. Germline V gene data show CDR1 as MNHNS and CDR2 as SASEGT. This CDR3 comprises 17 residues. A note on this clone: Its antigen remains unidentified.

Primers for the PCR totalled 60 Vbeta and 13 Jbeta. Data came from immunoSEQ multiplex PCR; TCRdb stores just in-frame clones and leaves some out. The table includes some 170,000 clones, 80% to 90% detected once. The chain recombines TRBV6-1 with TRBJ2-2, with 7 bases matching TRBD1. The material sequenced was PBMCs. The clonotype was recovered from a woman aged 45-60 years in good health and CMV-seronegative. This CDR3 is CASSGPQGKGNTGELFF. CDR3 nucleotides: TGTGCCAGCAGTGGACCACAGGGGAAAGGGAACACCGGGGAGCTGTTTTTT.